This record concerns one T cell receptor beta chain sequence. This entry belongs to a study of CD8+CD57+ T cells in acquired aplastic anemia. Sequencing involved patients with CD8+CD57+ cell expansion previously shown by flow cytometry. Every patient presented with severe acquired aplastic anemia. Germline V gene sequence: CDR1 SGHVS, CDR2 FNYEAQ. This CDR3 is 15 amino acids long. V was clipped by 1 base and J by 2 bases, with 11 bases between them. Genomic DNA constituted the template upon which TCR beta VDJ and CDR3 profiling was performed. MiXCR was run by TCRdb on the reads, yielding one entry per CDR3 protein. The sample shows under 200,000 distinct CDR3 sequences, under 55% of them seen only once.

This sequence was found in a human donor with aplastic anemia. The sequenced sample consisted of sorted CD4+, CD8+, or CD8+CD57+ T cells (not recorded which) from PBMCs. V gene TRBV7-6 combines with J gene TRBJ1-2; no clear D gene. Here the CDR3 DNA reads TGTGCCAGCAGCTTAGGGACCCACCCAAACTATGGCTACACCTTC. Amino acid sequence: CASSLGTHPNYGYTF.